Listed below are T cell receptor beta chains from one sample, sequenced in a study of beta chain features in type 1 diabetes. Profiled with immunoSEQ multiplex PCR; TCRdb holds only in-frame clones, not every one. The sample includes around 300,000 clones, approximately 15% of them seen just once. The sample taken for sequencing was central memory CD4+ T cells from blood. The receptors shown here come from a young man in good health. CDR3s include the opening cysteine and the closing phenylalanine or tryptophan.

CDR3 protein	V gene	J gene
CASSILGSGNTIYF	TRBV19	TRBJ1-3
CASSLTGGYEQFF	TRBV7-6	TRBJ2-1
CASSGDLTAYEQYF	TRBV10-3	TRBJ2-7
CSVVWWDRPYNEQFF	TRBV29-1	TRBJ2-1
CASSPTGTSWDTQYF	TRBV5-1	TRBJ2-3
CASSLDGQSRGYTF	TRBV5-1	TRBJ1-2
CASSVGQGRETQYF	TRBV9	TRBJ2-5
CASSKTGTGVQYEQYF	TRBV6-6	-
CASSPRGSEAIF	TRBV6-6	TRBJ2-1
CASSDTQGNTEAFF	TRBV5-1	TRBJ1-1
CASRGQPYGYTF	TRBV6-6	TRBJ1-2
CASSLGTARTDTQYF	TRBV7-3	TRBJ2-3
CASSLIWTEDSLGSYEQYF	TRBV5-1	TRBJ2-7
CAWVDRGGTRYGYTF	TRBV30	TRBJ1-2
CASSLAGGVETQYF	TRBV7-4	TRBJ2-5
CASSIDGTNTEAFF	TRBV5-1	TRBJ1-1
CASSLVPSGANVLTF	TRBV7-6	TRBJ2-6
CASSPTSGTDTQYF	TRBV6-5	TRBJ2-3
CASSLVWTYEQYF	TRBV27	TRBJ2-7
CASSSGVHGYTF	TRBV11-2	TRBJ1-2
CASSLEASGSAAQYF	TRBV5-1	TRBJ2-3
CASSLASTGAPYGYTF	TRBV7-2	TRBJ1-2
CSVALNLRSTDTQYF	TRBV29-1	TRBJ2-3
CSVATGNYGYTF	TRBV29-1	TRBJ1-2
CASSGGRAGAQETQYF	TRBV4-1	TRBJ2-5
CATSRPAYNEQFF	TRBV15	TRBJ2-1
CASTTPGRYWQPQHF	TRBV5-6	TRBJ1-5
CASSLGVSNEKLFF	TRBV5-1	TRBJ1-4
CASSRGGSGGVF	TRBV7-9	TRBJ2-1
CSASQGASSGANVLTF	TRBV29-1	TRBJ2-6
CASSFRASGRVVRETQYF	TRBV7-2	TRBJ2-5
CASSYSKGVGSPLHF	TRBV6-5	TRBJ1-6
CASSYDRETLNSPLHF	TRBV6-5	TRBJ1-6
CASRTGPNLNTEAFF	TRBV5-6	TRBJ1-1
CASSETGGRWTGELFF	TRBV2	TRBJ2-2
CASTQQGYGELFF	TRBV7-2	TRBJ2-2
CASSPLGSSSGNTIYF	TRBV14	TRBJ1-3
CASSFDANPNEQFF	TRBV7-9	TRBJ2-1
CASSLYSRGEAFF	TRBV5-6	TRBJ1-1
CASSRGSTEAFF	TRBV5-4	TRBJ1-1
CASSLVIGTTWAGELFF	TRBV5-6	TRBJ2-2
CASGKVGTDEQYF	TRBV13	TRBJ2-7
CASSLAGRSVGEKLFF	TRBV11-2	TRBJ1-4
CAWSEGLVNTEAFF	TRBV30	TRBJ1-1
CASSLAPGNQPQHF	TRBV7-2	TRBJ1-5
CASSWNSGNTIYF	TRBV6-5	TRBJ1-3
CASSKPGQGNTEAFF	TRBV6-5	TRBJ1-1
CASSRSGANTGELFF	TRBV19	TRBJ2-2
CASSPSPAGETQYF	TRBV4-3	TRBJ2-5
CASSPETRGNTIYF	TRBV18	TRBJ1-3
CASSTERGDQETQYF	TRBV5-6	TRBJ2-5
CASSYSGLAGGPTQYF	TRBV6-5	TRBJ2-5
CASSRASGANVLTF	TRBV7-8	TRBJ2-6
CASSLELAGRGNEQFF	TRBV7-9	TRBJ2-1
CASSQDRGTQYF	TRBV4-3	TRBJ2-3